This entry lists 28 T cell receptor beta chains sequenced from one sample in a study of response to subunit inactivated influenza vaccine. In TCRdb, the RT-PCR reads were re-called with MiXCR into one record per CDR3 protein. The sample contains fewer than 200,000 distinct CDR3 sequences, about 9.3% of which appear only once. The specimen was non-naive T cells sorted from PBMCs, collected on the day of vaccination. All receptors derive from a man in his fifties who received an inactivated influenza vaccine.

CDR3 residues: CASSSTGLNIQYF. The CDR3 coding sequence is TGTGCCAGCAGTTCGACAGGTCTAAACATTCAGTACTTC. The V and J genes are TRBV7-9 and TRBJ2-4; D may be TRBD1 (6 bases). CDR3 length: 13 residues. With 6 bases removed from V and 6 bases from J, the gap between germline ends came to 12 bases. Germline CDR1 and CDR2: SEHNR and FQNEAQ (reference sequence).

This clonotype has ten or more counts. V and J are TRBV12-3 or TRBV12-4 and TRBJ2-5, with a weak D call TRBD1 (6 bases). Between the trimmed V and J ends, which lost 2 bases and 4 bases, there was a span of 8 bases. This CDR3 has 13 residues. CDR3 DNA: TGTGCCAGCAGTTTATTCAGGGGAGAGACCCAGTACTTC. Protein sequence: CASSLFRGETQYF.

The V and J genes are TRBV5-4 and TRBJ1-5; the match to TRBD1 covers 11 bases. The CDR3 is 15 amino acids. The V gene's germline CDR1 is SGHNT and CDR2 YYREEE (reference sequence). Trimming at V came to 4 bases and at J to 3 bases, leaving 3 bases not matched to a gene. The CDR3 DNA is TGTGCCAGCAGCCCGGGACAGGGGGTCAATCAGCCCCAGCATTTT. The encoded protein is CASSPGQGVNQPQHF. Complete variable domain (other parts from reference TRBV5-4 and TRBJ1-5): ETGVTQSPTHLIKTRGQQVTLRCSSQSGHNTVSWYQQALGQGPQFIFQYYREEENGRGNFPPRFSGLQFPNYSSELNVNALELDDSALYLCASSPGQGVNQPQHFGDGTRLSIL.

This chain uses TRBV4-2 with TRBJ2-5, with 8 bases that match TRBD1. The CDR3 runs to 17 residues. The junction had 12 bases not matched to a gene; V was cut back by 0 bases and J by 6 bases. Germline loops: CDR1 LGHNA, CDR2 YNFKEQ. The CDR3 spells CASSQDPRQGAFQTQYF. The CDR3 DNA reads TGTGCCAGCAGCCAAGATCCTAGGCAGGGGGCGTTTCAGACCCAGTACTTC.

This clonotype has at least ten counts. This chain links TRBV11-2 with TRBJ2-7, with D uncertain. V gave up 4 bases and J gave up 6 bases, with 13 bases separating them. CDR1 is SGHAT, CDR2 FQNNGV, per germline. This CDR3 region has 13 residues. CDR3 residues: CASSSPSGIEQYF. In nucleotides, the CDR3 is TGTGCCAGCAGCTCGCCCTCTGGGATCGAGCAGTACTTC.

At least ten counts were recorded for this clonotype. This sequence joins TRBV10-3 and TRBJ2-2, with TRBD1 matching 8 bases. CDR1 is ENHRY and CDR2 is SYGVKD in the germline V gene. Trimming at V came to 0 bases and at J to 2 bases, leaving 2 bases not matched to a gene. This CDR3 region has 16 residues. DNA of the CDR3: TGTGCCATCAGTGAGTCGACAGGGGCCAACACCGGGGAGCTGTTTTTT. Its protein product is CAISESTGANTGELFF.

This clonotype was detected only a few times. The chain carries TRBV20-1 and TRBJ2-4, with D unclear. Trimming pared 1 base from V and 4 bases from J, leaving 11 bases between. Germline V gene data show CDR1 as DFQATT and CDR2 as SNEGSKA (reference sequence). The CDR3 extends over 14 amino acids. As DNA, the CDR3 is TGCAGTGCTAGAGCCGTTGGCGGAAAAAACATTCAGTACTTC. Its protein is CSARAVGGKNIQYF.

This clonotype was recorded many times. The J gene is TRBJ1-4, the V gene TRBV5-1; D ambiguous. CDR3 length: 15 amino acids. V was trimmed by 3 bases and J by 1 base, leaving 10 bases between them. Germline CDR1 is SGHRS and CDR2 is YFSETQ. The CDR3 DNA is TGCGCCAGCAGCTACTATGCCGGAACTAATGAAAAACTGTTTTTT. Translating it yields CASSYYAGTNEKLFF.

This clonotype appeared many times. The J gene is TRBJ2-7, the V gene TRBV7-2, with no clear D. Trimming left V 4 bases short and J 4 bases short, with 8 bases between. The CDR3 extends over 12 amino acids. CDR1 and CDR2 from the germline V gene are SGHTA and FQGNSA. The CDR3 region has the DNA TGTGCCAGCAGCTCCTTCGGGTACGAGCAGTACTTC. It specifies CASSSFGYEQYF.

This clonotype appeared a few times. The rearrangement links TRBV9 to TRBJ2-3, with TRBD2 as a possible D gene (6 bases). V was clipped by 2 bases and J by 2 bases, with 15 bases between them. This CDR3 contains 16 residues. CDR1 is SGDLS and CDR2 is YYNGEE in the germline V gene. This CDR3 is CASSVTGTRLTDTQYF. The CDR3 DNA is TGTGCCAGCAGCGTCACCGGGACTCGACTCACAGATACGCAGTATTTT.

This clonotype was counted between two and nine times. The J gene is TRBJ1-5, the V gene TRBV6-5; no clear D gene. In germline, CDR1 is MNHEY, CDR2 SVGAGI. Trimming pared 1 base from V and 2 bases from J, leaving 9 bases between. CDR3 size: 15 residues. In nucleotides, the CDR3 is TGTGCCAGCAGTTACTTCGCAGTTGGCAATCAGCCCCAGCATTTT. Protein sequence: CASSYFAVGNQPQHF.

This clonotype was seen a handful of times. The chain combines TRBV6-2 or TRBV6-3 with TRBJ1-5, with 8 bases fitting TRBD1. Trimming took 2 bases from V and 6 from J; bases not matched to a gene: 9. CDR1 and CDR2 (germline): MNHEY, SVGEGT. The CDR3 is 16 amino acids. CDR3 coding DNA: TGTGCCAGCAGTTACGGGGCAGGGGGCGGAGGTCAGCCCCAGCATTTT. Translating gives CASSYGAGGGGQPQHF.

Ten or more counts support this clonotype. The chain combines TRBV3-1 with TRBJ2-5; D gene unclear. Germline lookup yields CDR1 LGHDT and CDR2 YNNKEL (reference sequence). The CDR3 has 13 residues. V was trimmed by 2 bases and J by 5 bases, leaving 9 bases between them. CDR3 sequence (DNA): TGTGCCAGCAGCCAAATGACGGCGGAGACCCAGTACTTC. Amino acids: CASSQMTAETQYF.

The V and J genes are TRBV4-3 and TRBJ2-1; 7 bases agree with TRBD2. This CDR3 region has 14 residues. CDR1 and CDR2 (germline): LGHNA, YSLEER. Unmatched junction bases numbered 7, after V lost 3 bases and J lost 8 bases. The CDR3 bases are TGCGCCAGCAGCCAGGGACTATTCCCCGATGAGCAGTTCTTC. As protein: CASSQGLFPDEQFF.

The chain joins TRBV7-2 to TRBJ2-2, with unresolved D. With 4 bases removed from V and 3 bases from J, the gap between germline ends came to 9 bases. Germline V gene sequence: CDR1 SGHTA, CDR2 FQGNSA. CDR3 length: 14 amino acids. The CDR3 sequence: CASSSSGYTGELFF. The CDR3 coding sequence is TGTGCCAGCAGCTCATCTGGATACACCGGGGAGCTGTTTTTT.

This clonotype occurred a few times. V usage is TRBV7-2 and J usage is TRBJ2-7, with 10 bases aligning to TRBD1. The germline V gene encodes CDR1 SGHTA and CDR2 FQGNSA. This CDR3 comprises 16 residues. V lost 1 base, J lost 5 bases, and 8 bases stayed unmatched. The DNA of the CDR3 is TGTGCCAGCAGCTTAGATTATTACGGGACAGGGGACGAGCAGTACTTC. Translating gives CASSLDYYGTGDEQYF. The variable domain in full, with the rest retrieved from reference TRBV7-2 and TRBJ2-7, is GAGVSQSPSNKVTEKGKDVELRCDPISGHTALYWYRQSLGQGLEFLIYFQGNSAPDKSGLPSDRFSAERTGGSVSTLTIQRTQQEDSAVYLCASSLDYYGTGDEQYFGPGTRLTVT.

The chain employs TRBV5-6 and TRBJ1-2, with TRBD1 identical over 7 bases. The CDR3 totals 15 residues. The germline V gene has CDR1 SGHDT and CDR2 YYEEEE. V gave up 6 bases and J gave up 4 bases; unmatched junction bases: 12. The CDR3 DNA follows: TGTGCCAGCACCGACCGGACAGGTATCGGCTATGGCTACACCTTC. Its protein is CASTDRTGIGYGYTF.

At least ten counts were recorded for this clonotype. This sequence joins TRBV20-1 and TRBJ1-1; tentatively, D is TRBD1 (5 bases). The CDR3 runs to 15 residues. V was pared by 1 base and J by 0 bases, with 12 bases between. CDR1 is DFQATT, CDR2 SNEGSKA, per germline (reference sequence). This CDR3 reads CSARGRQNMNTEAFF. The CDR3 nucleotides read TGCAGTGCTAGAGGAAGACAGAACATGAACACTGAAGCTTTCTTT.

This chain uses TRBV6-5 with TRBJ2-1, with D hard to call. In germline, CDR1 is MNHEY, CDR2 SVGAGI. Trimming took 4 bases from V and 0 from J, leaving 13 bases between them. CDR3 size: 16 residues. This chain's CDR3 is CASSLIGPSSYNEQFF. CDR3 nucleotide sequence: TGTGCCAGCAGTTTAATAGGGCCTAGCTCCTACAATGAGCAGTTCTTC.

The J gene is TRBJ2-1, the V gene TRBV7-2; either TRBD1 or TRBD2 may fit D (6 bases each). Germline CDR1 reads SGHTA; CDR2 reads FQGNSA. The V end was cut by 2 bases, the J end by 4 bases, with 15 bases between. CDR3 length: 16 residues. CDR3: CASSLKGGGSYNEQFF. In nucleotides, the CDR3 is TGTGCCAGCAGCTTAAAGGGGGGCGGTTCATACAATGAGCAGTTCTTC.

This clonotype was seen a handful of times. The chain couples TRBV9 to TRBJ2-3, with 8 bases matching TRBD2. Germline assignment: CDR1 SGDLS and CDR2 YYNGEE. The length of the CDR3 is 13 residues. Trimming at V came to 0 bases and at J to 8 bases, leaving 2 bases not matched to a gene. The CDR3 DNA sequence: TGTGCCAGCAGCGTAGTCGCGGGGGGTACGCAGTATTTT. Translating gives CASSVVAGGTQYF.

DNA of the CDR3: TGTGCCAGCAGCTTAGCGGAGGGGGCTTTCGAGCAGTACTTC. Protein: CASSLAEGAFEQYF. This chain links TRBV7-2 with TRBJ2-7; the D gene is possibly TRBD1 (7 bases). Germline V lookup: CDR1 SGHTA, CDR2 FQGNSA. The CDR3 totals 14 residues. The V end lost 0 bases, the J end lost 6 bases, and 12 bases lay between the germline ends.

The V gene is TRBV20-1, the J gene TRBJ1-2; D not certain. The length of the CDR3 is 15 residues. From germline, CDR1 is DFQATT and CDR2 SNEGSKA (reference sequence). V dropped 5 bases and J dropped 10 bases, with 26 bases sitting between them. This chain's CDR3 is CSAYITTYLPGYYTF. DNA for the CDR3: TGCAGTGCTTACATCACGACCTATCTCCCTGGTTACTACACCTTC.

This clonotype was recorded many times. The DNA of the CDR3 is TGTGCTAGTGGTTCCTCCGGGGTGACAGATACGCAGTATTTT. Its protein is CASGSSGVTDTQYF. The chain carries TRBV12-5 and TRBJ2-3; a weak D match, TRBD2 (5 bases). The V end lost 4 bases, the J end lost 3 bases, and 11 bases lay between the germline ends. The CDR3 has 14 amino acids. The germline V gene encodes CDR1 LGHNT and CDR2 FRNRAP.

In its sample, this clonotype was seen many times. The rearrangement links TRBV29-1 to TRBJ2-4; D unclear. There are 13 residues in the CDR3. Germline CDR1 is SQVTM and CDR2 is ANQGSEA. V shed 0 bases and J shed 9 bases, with 12 bases lying between them. CDR3 protein: CSVEDGDGGIQYF. In DNA, the CDR3 is TGCAGCGTTGAAGATGGGGATGGCGGCATTCAGTACTTC.

CDR3 residues: CASSPGLGSAGELFF. The CDR3 DNA is TGTGCCAGCAGCCCTGGACTAGGATCGGCCGGGGAGCTGTTTTTT. J is TRBJ2-2 and V is TRBV7-2; the match to TRBD2 covers 7 bases. V lost 5 bases and J lost 6; bases outside the gene matches: 9. Germline V gene lookup returns CDR1 SGHTA and CDR2 FQGNSA. CDR3 length: 15 amino acids.

This rearrangement joins TRBV28 to TRBJ1-2; D unresolved. With 1 base removed from V and 7 bases from J, the gap between germline ends came to 13 bases. There are 14 residues in the CDR3. Germline CDR1 is MDHEN and CDR2 is SYDVKM. CDR3 loop: CASSLSMRIGGYTF. CDR3 coding DNA: TGTGCCAGCAGTTTATCAATGAGGATTGGTGGCTACACCTTC.

Only a few counts were recorded for this clonotype. The chain recombines TRBV20-1 with TRBJ2-5; D is uncertain. Germline CDR1 and CDR2: DFQATT and SNEGSKA (reference sequence). V was clipped by 0 bases and J by 0 bases, with 5 bases between them. The CDR3 is 13 residues long. CDR3 DNA sequence: TGCAGTGCTAGAGACGTCTACCAAGAGACCCAGTACTTC. It yields the protein CSARDVYQETQYF.